Listed below are T cell receptor beta chains from one sample, sequenced in a study of shared clonotypes between healthy human individuals. Clones were sequenced by immunoSEQ multiplex PCR, and TCRdb holds only the in-frame ones, with some missing. The data hold over 800,000 clones, with 80% to 95% observed a single time. Sequenced material: naive CD8+ T cells sorted from blood. Every receptor here comes from a man aged 30-40 years in good health. The CDR3 runs from the conserved cysteine through the conserved F or W.

V,length,CDR3
TRBV7-9,14,CAPGRQGPYNEQFF
TRBV7-2,14,CASSLFRGTTEAFF
TRBV4-2,14,CASSQDPTAETQYF
TRBV27,16,CASSTRTGATTDTQYF
TRBV5-1,13,CASSAGDGSEQFF
TRBV7-2,17,CASSNPTGGSAQETQYF
TRBV7-6,17,CASSQGLAGPSSYEQYF
TRBV19,10,CASGSGTQYF
TRBV7-8,14,CASSPGVGEEKLFF
TRBV5-1,18,CASSLASAQGGRKETQYF
TRBV11-2,14,CASSFTGRSYEQYF
TRBV9,15,CASSPIRHSYNEQFF
TRBV7-9,15,CASSLGTSGFDEQFF
TRBV7-2,15,CASSLAAGQGYGYTF
TRBV7-9,16,CASSLVTSGFTDTQYF
TRBV27,11,CASSSGETQYF
TRBV13,14,CASSSQGGEETQYF
TRBV6-5,15,CASTLLGGPQETQYF
TRBV27,16,CASSASSGRFQETQYF
TRBV7-7,18,CASSRTSGVRYSYNEQFF
TRBV5-5,15,CASSSGTSGSYEQYF
TRBV21-1,14,CASSGRDTGNEQFF
TRBV30,15,CAWTPDRDSNYEQYF
TRBV4-1,14,CASSLTYSNQPQHF
TRBV7-9,16,CASNLPSGTGAYEQYF
TRBV18,15,CASSPEEYSNQPQHF
TRBV11-2,15,CASSRNRGHKYEQYF
TRBV7-6,13,CASSANREHEQYF
TRBV27,14,CASSPTSSGNEQFF
TRBV6-5,15,CASSISGGTSNEQFF
TRBV15,18,CATSRDLSRLAGTYEQYF
TRBV7-9,15,CASSFPGQAEYEQYF
TRBV29-1,14,CSVTGTEKTGTQYF
TRBV10-1,14,CASSDDLTWDEQFF
TRBV28,15,CASSRDRGLSYEQYF
TRBV9,17,CASSVRSGRADTGELFF
TRBV5-8,13,CASSSGTSYEQYF
TRBV13,12,CASSLVGPEAFF